This T cell receptor beta chain was captured by sequencing in a study of cytomegalovirus exposure and HLA in healthy donors. On this clone: What it recognizes is unknown. Other DNA sequences in the sample encode the same CDR3.

A multiplex PCR was run with 60 Vbeta primers and 13 Jbeta primers. Only in-frame clones appear in the TCRdb table, and some are missing; sequencing was by immunoSEQ multiplex PCR. The sample has more than 110,000 clones; around 83% are singletons. Germline values: CDR1 GTSNPN, CDR2 SVGIG (reference sequence). The V end was cut by 0 bases, the J end by 2 bases, with 15 bases between. This CDR3 spans 16 amino acids. Study-wide results and caveats: Sequencing probably produced one cluster of sequence variants that were highly shared.

The sequence was obtained from a man in his forties or fifties in good health and CMV-seropositive. The source material was PBMCs. V is TRBV30 and J is TRBJ2-3; no firm D call. CDR3 DNA sequence: TGTGCCTGGAGTGTACCCCAAGGCAGGCTCACAGATACGCAGTATTTT. It is translated as CAWSVPQGRLTDTQYF. Full variable domain (missing parts from reference TRBV30 and TRBJ2-3): SQTIHQWPATLVQPVGSPLSLECTVEGTSNPNLYWYRQAAGRGLQLLFYSVGIGQISSEVPQNLSASRPQDRQFILSSKKLLLSDSGFYLCAWSVPQGRLTDTQYFGPGTRLTVL.